This is a list of T cell receptor beta chains from one sample in a study of graft-versus-host responses after intestinal transplantation. Their antigen targets remain unknown. Repertoires were generated with immunoSEQ multiplex PCR, while TCRdb's copy carries only in-frame clones and drops some. The sample includes over 120,000 clones, around 90% of them seen just once. Here the sequenced sample was unstimulated CD4+ T cells sorted from spleen or lymph node cells, taken before intestinal transplant. Receptors were obtained from a human donor who received an intestinal transplant. CDR3s include the opening cysteine and the closing phenylalanine or tryptophan. The D gene is left open where the match is weak. For some rows the clone size is stated as once, few or many, or as a class when expanded; others skip it.

TRBD2,-,TRBV7-9,TRBJ2-1,TGTGCCAGCAGCTCGGGGACTAGCGGGAGAGGGAATGAGCAGTTCTTC,CASSSGTSGRGNEQFF
TRBD1,once,TRBV5-1,TRBJ2-7,TGCGCCAGCAGCTTGGGGGACAGGGTATCCGAGCAGTACTTC,CASSLGDRVSEQYF
-,few,TRBV4-3,TRBJ2-5,TGCGCCAGCAGCCACGAGGTTGGGCGGGAGACCCAGTACTTC,CASSHEVGRETQYF
-,-,TRBV25-1,TRBJ1-5,TGTGCCAGCCGGCGAGGGTCCCAGCCCCAGCATTTT,CASRRGSQPQHF
TRBD1,-,TRBV6-6,TRBJ1-1,TGTGCCAGCAGTTACTCGGGACAGGGGGCAACTGAAGCTTTCTTT,CASSYSGQGATEAFF
-,-,TRBV11-1,TRBJ1-2,TGTGCCAGCAGCCTTCGAGGGAGTCAGAGTAACTATGGCTACACCTTC,CASSLRGSQSNYGYTF
-,-,TRBV9,TRBJ2-6,TGTGCCAGCAGCGTCTTAGATAGTGGGGCCAACGTCCTGACTTTC,CASSVLDSGANVLTF
-,-,TRBV7-2,TRBJ1-2,TGTGCCAGCAGCCCTCGCCAGTCCGGGAATGGCTACACCTTC,CASSPRQSGNGYTF
-,-,TRBV6-5,TRBJ1-5,TGTGCCAGCAGTTACGCCACGGACGGCAATCAGCCCCAGCATTTT,CASSYATDGNQPQHF
-,-,TRBV18,TRBJ2-3,TGTGCCAGCTCACTTGGACGAGCAGATACGCAGTATTTT,CASSLGRADTQYF
TRBD1,-,TRBV6-5,TRBJ2-3,TGTGCCAGCGCAATCGAGGGGGCGAGCACAGATACGCAGTATTTT,CASAIEGASTDTQYF
-,-,TRBV7-6,TRBJ2-2,TGTGCCAGCAGGCTAGAGGGCCCGACCGGGGAGCTGTTTTTT,CASRLEGPTGELFF
TRBD2,-,TRBV11-1,TRBJ2-2,TGTGCCAGCAGCTTAACTAGCGGCACCGGGGAGCTGTTTTTT,CASSLTSGTGELFF
-,-,TRBV9,TRBJ1-1,TGTGCCAGCAGCGTTGAGGGGGTTGGGACTGAAGCTTTCTTT,CASSVEGVGTEAFF
TRBD2,-,TRBV7-7,TRBJ2-1,TGTGCTAGCAGCTTATCACCTAGCGGGAGAGGGATGGGATACAATGAGCAGTTCTTC,CASSLSPSGRGMGYNEQFF
TRBD2,once,TRBV5-1,TRBJ2-3,TGCGCCAGCAGCTTGGGACTAGCGGGAGGGCCAGGCACAGATACGCAGTATTTT,CASSLGLAGGPGTDTQYF
-,-,TRBV5-1,TRBJ2-5,TGCGCCAGCAGCTTGTTAGTTTGGGAGACCCAGTACTTC,CASSLLVWETQYF
-,-,TRBV4-2,TRBJ2-1,TGTGCCAGCAGCCCACGGGAGCGGGTCGACAATGAGCAGTTCTTC,CASSPRERVDNEQFF
-,-,TRBV7-7,TRBJ2-1,TGTGCTAGCAGCTTAGACAGCGCCAATGAGCAGTTCTTC,CASSLDSANEQFF
-,-,TRBV18,TRBJ2-5,TGTGCCAGCTCACCAAGGAGGGCTGAGACCCAGTACTTC,CASSPRRAETQYF
-,-,TRBV28,TRBJ1-5,TGTGCCAGCAGTAACAACCAACAGGGCCCGAAGTATCAGCCCCAGCATTTT,CASSNNQQGPKYQPQHF
-,-,TRBV30,TRBJ2-5,TGTGCCTGGAAGGGGTTTGAGACCCAGTACTTC,CAWKGFETQYF
TRBD1,-,TRBV4-1,TRBJ1-5,TGCGCCAGCAGCCGACAGGGGAGCAATCAGCCCCAGCATTTT,CASSRQGSNQPQHF
-,few,TRBV19,TRBJ1-3,TGTGCCAGCAGAGGGGTAGGGTCTGGAAACACCATATATTTT,CASRGVGSGNTIYF
-,-,TRBV5-4,TRBJ2-1,TGTGCCAGCAGCTTAGGTACAGCGGAGCGATACAATGAGCAGTTCTTC,CASSLGTAERYNEQFF
-,-,TRBV5-1,TRBJ2-7,TGCGCCAGCAGCTCGACAGGTATGTTGGGTGACTACGAGCAGTACTTC,CASSSTGMLGDYEQYF
TRBD2,-,TRBV9,TRBJ2-7,TGTGCCAGCAGCGCGGGACTAGCGGGAGGATCGATTAACTACGAGCAGTACTTC,CASSAGLAGGSINYEQYF
-,once,TRBV28,TRBJ2-6,TGTGCCAGCAGTTTACATTTCTTCGGCGGCAAGGGCTCTGGGGCCAACGTCCTGACTTTC,CASSLHFFGGKGSGANVLTF
-,-,TRBV9,TRBJ2-3,TGTGCCAGCAGCGTAGACGCTCATATTGGGACAGATACGCAGTATTTT,CASSVDAHIGTDTQYF
TRBD2,-,TRBV28,TRBJ2-5,TGTGCCAGCAGTTTAGAGTATCTAGCGGAGGGCCAAGAGACCCAGTACTTC,CASSLEYLAEGQETQYF
-,few,TRBV7-7,TRBJ2-1,TGTGCTAGCAGCTTCAGGGTTAATGAGCAGTTCTTC,CASSFRVNEQFF
-,-,TRBV7-9,TRBJ2-7,TGTGCCAGCAGCTTCGGGGGGCTGGGGTACGAGCAGTACTTC,CASSFGGLGYEQYF
-,-,TRBV15,TRBJ2-3,TGTGCCACCAGCAGAGAGCAGCCAAGCACAGATACGCAGTATTTT,CATSREQPSTDTQYF
-,once,TRBV6-6,TRBJ2-1,TGTGCCAGCAAAGCTAGTCCGTTCAATGAGCAGTTCTTC,CASKASPFNEQFF
-,-,TRBV9,TRBJ2-5,TGTGCCAGCAGCGTCCGGGACAAGGAGACCCAGTACTTC,CASSVRDKETQYF
-,-,TRBV19,TRBJ2-1,TGTGCCAGTAGTATAGGCCCAGCGGGTAGCTCCTACAATGAGCAGTTCTTC,CASSIGPAGSSYNEQFF
-,-,TRBV6-1,TRBJ2-7,TGTGCCAGCAGTGAAAACTTTGACAGCTCCTACGAGCAGTACTTC,CASSENFDSSYEQYF
-,-,TRBV5-5,TRBJ1-4,TGTGCCAGCAGCTTGATAGGGGCGGGGGGTGAAAAACTGTTTTTT,CASSLIGAGGEKLFF
-,-,TRBV10-1,TRBJ2-7,TGCGCCAGCAGTCCTGGAGGGGTGGGGTACGAGCAGTACTTC,CASSPGGVGYEQYF
TRBD2,-,TRBV19,TRBJ2-7,TGTGCCAGTAGTCTAGCGGGAGTCTCCTACGAGCAGTACTTC,CASSLAGVSYEQYF
TRBD2,-,TRBV18,TRBJ2-1,TGTGCCAGCTCACTGGCTAGCGGGAGGGTGAGTGAGCAGTTCTTC,CASSLASGRVSEQFF